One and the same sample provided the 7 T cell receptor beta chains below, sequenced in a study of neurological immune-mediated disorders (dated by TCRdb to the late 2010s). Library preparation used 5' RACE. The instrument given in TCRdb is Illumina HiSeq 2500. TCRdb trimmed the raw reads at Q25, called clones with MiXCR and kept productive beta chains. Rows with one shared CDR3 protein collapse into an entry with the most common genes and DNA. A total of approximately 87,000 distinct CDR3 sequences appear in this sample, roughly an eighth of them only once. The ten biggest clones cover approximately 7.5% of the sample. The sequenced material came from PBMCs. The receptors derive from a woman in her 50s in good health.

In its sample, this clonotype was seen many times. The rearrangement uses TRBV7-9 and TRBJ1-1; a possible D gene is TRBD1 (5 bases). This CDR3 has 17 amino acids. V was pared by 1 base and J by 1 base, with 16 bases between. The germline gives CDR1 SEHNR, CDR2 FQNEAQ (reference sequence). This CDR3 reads CASSLEGQAIRNTEAFF. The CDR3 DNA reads TGTGCCAGCAGCTTAGAAGGACAAGCAATCCGGAACACTGAAGCTTTCTTT.

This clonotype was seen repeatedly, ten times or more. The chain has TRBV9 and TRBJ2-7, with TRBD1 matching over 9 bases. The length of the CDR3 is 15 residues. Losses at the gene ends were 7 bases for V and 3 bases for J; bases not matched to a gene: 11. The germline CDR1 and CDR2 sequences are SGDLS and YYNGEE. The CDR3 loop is CASSSGTGSIYEQYF. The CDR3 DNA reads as TGTGCCAGCTCATCCGGGACAGGGTCGATCTACGAGCAGTACTTC.

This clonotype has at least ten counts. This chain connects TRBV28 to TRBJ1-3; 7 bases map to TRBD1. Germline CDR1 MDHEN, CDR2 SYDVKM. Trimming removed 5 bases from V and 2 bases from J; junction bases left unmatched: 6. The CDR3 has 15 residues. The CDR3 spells CASSMTGLAGNTIYF. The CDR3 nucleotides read TGTGCCAGCAGTATGACAGGGCTGGCTGGAAACACCATATATTTT.

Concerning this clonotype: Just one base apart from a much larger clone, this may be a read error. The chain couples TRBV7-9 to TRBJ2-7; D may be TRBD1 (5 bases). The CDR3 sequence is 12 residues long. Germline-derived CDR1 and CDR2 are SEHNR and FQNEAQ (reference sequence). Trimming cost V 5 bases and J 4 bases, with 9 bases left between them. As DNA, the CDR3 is TGTGCCAGCAGCACGAACAGGTACGAGCAGTACTTC. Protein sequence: CASSTNRYEQYF. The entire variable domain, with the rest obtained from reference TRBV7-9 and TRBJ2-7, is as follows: DTGVSQNPRHKITKRGQNVTFRCDPISEHNRLYWYRQTLGQGPEFLTYFQNEAQLEKSRLLSDRFSAERPKGSFSTLEIQRTEQGDSAMYLCASSTNRYEQYFGPGTRLTVT.

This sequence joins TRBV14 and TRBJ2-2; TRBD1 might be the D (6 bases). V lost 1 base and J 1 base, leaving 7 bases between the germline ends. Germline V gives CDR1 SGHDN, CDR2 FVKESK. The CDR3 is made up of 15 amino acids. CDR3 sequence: CASSQATGNTGELFF. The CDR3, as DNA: TGTGCCAGCAGCCAAGCGACAGGGAACACCGGGGAGCTGTTTTTT.

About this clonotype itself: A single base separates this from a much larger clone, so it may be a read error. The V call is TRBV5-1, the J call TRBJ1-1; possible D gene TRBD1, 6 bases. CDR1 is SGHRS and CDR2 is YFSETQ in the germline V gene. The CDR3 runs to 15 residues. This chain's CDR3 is CACSLRGGGNTEAFF. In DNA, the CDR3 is TGCGCCTGCAGCTTGAGAGGGGGGGGTAACACTGAAGCTTTCTTT.

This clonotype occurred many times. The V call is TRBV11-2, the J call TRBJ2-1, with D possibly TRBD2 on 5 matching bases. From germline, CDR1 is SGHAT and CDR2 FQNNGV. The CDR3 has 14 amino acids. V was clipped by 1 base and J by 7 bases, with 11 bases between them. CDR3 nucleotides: TGTGCCAGCAGCTTAGCGGTAGCGAGGAATGAGCAGTTCTTC. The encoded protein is CASSLAVARNEQFF.